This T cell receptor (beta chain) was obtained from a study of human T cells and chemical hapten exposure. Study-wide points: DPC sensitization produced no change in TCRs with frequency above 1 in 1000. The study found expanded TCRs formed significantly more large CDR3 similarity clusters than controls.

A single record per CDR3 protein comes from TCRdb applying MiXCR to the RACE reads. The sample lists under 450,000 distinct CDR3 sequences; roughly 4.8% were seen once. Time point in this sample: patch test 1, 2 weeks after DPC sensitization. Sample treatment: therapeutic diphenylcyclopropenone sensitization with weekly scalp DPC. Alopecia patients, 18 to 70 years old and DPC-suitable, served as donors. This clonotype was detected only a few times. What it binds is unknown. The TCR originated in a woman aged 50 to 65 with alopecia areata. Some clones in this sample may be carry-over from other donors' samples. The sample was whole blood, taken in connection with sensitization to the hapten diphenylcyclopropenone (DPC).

The CDR3 sequence: CSVATLHGGELFF. The CDR3 DNA follows: TGCAGCGTTGCCACCCTGCATGGCGGGGAGCTGTTTTTT. V usage is TRBV29-1 and J usage is TRBJ2-2; no reliable D call. The CDR3 loop spans 13 amino acids. In germline, CDR1 is SQVTM, CDR2 ANQGSEA. Between the trimmed V and J ends, which lost 4 bases and 7 bases, there was a span of 13 bases.